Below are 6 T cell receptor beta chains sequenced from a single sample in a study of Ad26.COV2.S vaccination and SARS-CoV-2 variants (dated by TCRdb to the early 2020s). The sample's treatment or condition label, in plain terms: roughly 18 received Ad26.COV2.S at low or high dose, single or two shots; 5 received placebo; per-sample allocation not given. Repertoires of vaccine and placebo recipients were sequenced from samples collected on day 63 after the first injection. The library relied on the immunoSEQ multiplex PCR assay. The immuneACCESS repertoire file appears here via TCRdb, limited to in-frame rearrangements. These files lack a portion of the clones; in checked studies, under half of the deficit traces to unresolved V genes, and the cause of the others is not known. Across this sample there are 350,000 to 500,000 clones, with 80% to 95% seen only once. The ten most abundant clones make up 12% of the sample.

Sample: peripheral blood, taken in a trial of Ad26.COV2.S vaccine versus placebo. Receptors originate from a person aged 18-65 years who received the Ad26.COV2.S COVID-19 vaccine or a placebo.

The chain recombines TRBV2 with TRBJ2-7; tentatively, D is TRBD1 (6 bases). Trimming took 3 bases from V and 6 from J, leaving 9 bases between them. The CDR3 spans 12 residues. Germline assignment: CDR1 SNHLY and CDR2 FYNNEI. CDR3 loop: CASSDRGIEQYF. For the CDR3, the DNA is TGTGCCAGCAGTGACAGGGGAATCGAGCAGTACTTC.

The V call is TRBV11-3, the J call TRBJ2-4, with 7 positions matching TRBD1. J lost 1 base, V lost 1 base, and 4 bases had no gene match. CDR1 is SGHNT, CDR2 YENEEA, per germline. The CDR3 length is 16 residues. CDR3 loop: CASSLGTGEAKNIQYF. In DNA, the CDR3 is TGTGCCAGCAGCTTAGGCACAGGGGAGGCCAAAAACATTCAGTACTTC.

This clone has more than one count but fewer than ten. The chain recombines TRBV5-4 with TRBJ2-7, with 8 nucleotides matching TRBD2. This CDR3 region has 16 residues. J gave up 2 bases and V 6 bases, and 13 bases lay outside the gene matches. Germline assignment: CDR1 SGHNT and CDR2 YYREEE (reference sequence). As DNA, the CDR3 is TGTGCCAGCACTTCCGGAGCGGGAGTTGGACCCTACGAGCAGTACTTC. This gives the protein CASTSGAGVGPYEQYF.

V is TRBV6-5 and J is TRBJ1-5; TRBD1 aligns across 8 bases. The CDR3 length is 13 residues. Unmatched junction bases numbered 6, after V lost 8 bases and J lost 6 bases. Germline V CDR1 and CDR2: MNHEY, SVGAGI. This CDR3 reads CASSRGQGQPQHF. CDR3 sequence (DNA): TGTGCCAGCTCCAGGGGGCAGGGTCAGCCCCAGCATTTT.

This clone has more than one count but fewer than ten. This chain's CDR3 is CASTASGIGTGELFF. The CDR3 bases are TGTGCCAGTACTGCTAGCGGGATTGGCACCGGGGAGCTGTTTTTT. V usage is TRBV19 and J usage is TRBJ2-2; 9 nucleotides match TRBD2. The V gene end was trimmed by 7 bases and the J gene end by 4 bases; junction bases not matched to a gene: 7. The CDR3 is made up of 15 amino acids. CDR1 is LNHDA and CDR2 is SQIVND in the germline V gene (reference sequence).

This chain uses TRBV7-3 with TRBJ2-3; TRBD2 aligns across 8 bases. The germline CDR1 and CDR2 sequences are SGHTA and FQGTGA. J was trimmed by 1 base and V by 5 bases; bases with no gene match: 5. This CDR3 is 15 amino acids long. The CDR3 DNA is TGTGCCAGCAGCCATAGCGGGATGGGCACAGATACGCAGTATTTT. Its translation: CASSHSGMGTDTQYF. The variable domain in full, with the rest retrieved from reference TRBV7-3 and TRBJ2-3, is GAGVSQTPSNKVTEKGKYVELRCDPISGHTALYWYRQSLGQGPEFLIYFQGTGAADDSGLPNDRFFAVRPEGSVSTLKIQRTERGDSAVYLCASSHSGMGTDTQYFGPGTRLTVL.